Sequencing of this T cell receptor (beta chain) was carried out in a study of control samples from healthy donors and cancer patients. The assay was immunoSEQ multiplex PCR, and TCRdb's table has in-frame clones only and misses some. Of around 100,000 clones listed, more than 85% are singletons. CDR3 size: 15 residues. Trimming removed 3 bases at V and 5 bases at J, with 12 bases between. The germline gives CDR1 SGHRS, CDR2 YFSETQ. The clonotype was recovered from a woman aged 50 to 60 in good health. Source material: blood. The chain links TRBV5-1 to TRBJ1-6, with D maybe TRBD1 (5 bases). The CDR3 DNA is TGCGCCAGCAGCTGGAGGGGACCGGATAATTCACCCCTCCACTTT. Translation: CASSWRGPDNSPLHF. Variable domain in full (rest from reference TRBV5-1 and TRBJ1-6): KAGVTQTPRYLIKTRGQQVTLSCSPISGHRSVSWYQQTPGQGLQFLFEYFSETQRNKGNFPGRFSGRQFSNSRSEMNVSTLELGDSALYLCASSWRGPDNSPLHFGNGTRLTVT.